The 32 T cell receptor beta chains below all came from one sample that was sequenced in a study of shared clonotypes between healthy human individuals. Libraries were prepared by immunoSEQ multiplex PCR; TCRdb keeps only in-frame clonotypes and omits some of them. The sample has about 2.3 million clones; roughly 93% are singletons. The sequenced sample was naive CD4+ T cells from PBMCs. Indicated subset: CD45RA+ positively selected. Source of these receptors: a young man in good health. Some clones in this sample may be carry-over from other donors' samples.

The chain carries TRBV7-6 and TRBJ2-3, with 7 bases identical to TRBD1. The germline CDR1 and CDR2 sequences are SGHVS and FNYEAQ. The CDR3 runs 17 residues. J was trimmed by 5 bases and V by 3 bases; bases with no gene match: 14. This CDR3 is CASSFRGGRLQGDTQYF. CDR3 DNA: TGTGCCAGCAGCTTTAGAGGGGGCCGTCTTCAGGGAGATACGCAGTATTTT.

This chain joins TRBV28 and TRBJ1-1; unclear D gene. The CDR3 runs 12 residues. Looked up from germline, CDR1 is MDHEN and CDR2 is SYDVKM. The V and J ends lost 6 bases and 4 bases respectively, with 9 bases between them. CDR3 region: CASRFLTTEAFF. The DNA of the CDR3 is TGTGCCAGCAGGTTCTTGACCACTGAAGCTTTCTTT.

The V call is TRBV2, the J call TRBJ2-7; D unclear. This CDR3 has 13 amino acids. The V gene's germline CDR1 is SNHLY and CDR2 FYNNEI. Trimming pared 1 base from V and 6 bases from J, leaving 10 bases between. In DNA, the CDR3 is TGTGCCAGCAGTGAAGAGGGCGGCCTCGAGCAGTACTTC. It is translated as CASSEEGGLEQYF. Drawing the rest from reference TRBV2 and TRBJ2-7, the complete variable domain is EPEVTQTPSHQVTQMGQEVILRCVPISNHLYFYWYRQILGQKVEFLVSFYNNEISEKSEIFDDQFSVERPDGSNFTLKIRSTKLEDSAMYFCASSEEGGLEQYFGPGTRLTVT.

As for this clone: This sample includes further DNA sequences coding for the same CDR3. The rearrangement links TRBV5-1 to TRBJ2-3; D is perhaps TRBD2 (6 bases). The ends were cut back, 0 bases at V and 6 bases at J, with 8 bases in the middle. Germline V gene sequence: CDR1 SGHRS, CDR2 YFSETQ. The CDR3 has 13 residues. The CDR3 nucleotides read TGCGCCAGCAGCTTGGGGGAGGCGGATACGCAGTATTTT. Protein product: CASSLGEADTQYF.

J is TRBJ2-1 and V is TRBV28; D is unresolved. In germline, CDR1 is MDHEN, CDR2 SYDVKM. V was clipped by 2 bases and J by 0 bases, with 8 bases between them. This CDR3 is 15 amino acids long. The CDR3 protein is CASSLPISSYNEQFF. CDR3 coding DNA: TGTGCCAGCAGTTTACCCATAAGCTCCTACAATGAGCAGTTCTTC.

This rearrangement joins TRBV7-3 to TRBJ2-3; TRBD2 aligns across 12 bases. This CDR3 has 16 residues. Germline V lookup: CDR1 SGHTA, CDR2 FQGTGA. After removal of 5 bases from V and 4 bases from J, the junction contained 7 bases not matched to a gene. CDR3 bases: TGTGCCAGCAGCACTCCTAGCGGGAGGGCCGCAGATACGCAGTATTTT. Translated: CASSTPSGRAADTQYF.

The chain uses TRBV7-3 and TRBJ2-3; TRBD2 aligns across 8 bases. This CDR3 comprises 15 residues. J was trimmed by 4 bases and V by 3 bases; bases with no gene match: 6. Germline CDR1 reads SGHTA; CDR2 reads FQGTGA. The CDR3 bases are TGTGCCAGCAGCTTGAGTGCAGCGGGAGCAGATACGCAGTATTTT. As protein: CASSLSAAGADTQYF.

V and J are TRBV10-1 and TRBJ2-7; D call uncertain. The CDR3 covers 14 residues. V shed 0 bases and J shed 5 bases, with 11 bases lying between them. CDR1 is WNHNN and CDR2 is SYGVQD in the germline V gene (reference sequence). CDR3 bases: TGCGCCAGCAGTGAGTCGCCTTCTCGAAACGAGCAGTACTTC. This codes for CASSESPSRNEQYF.

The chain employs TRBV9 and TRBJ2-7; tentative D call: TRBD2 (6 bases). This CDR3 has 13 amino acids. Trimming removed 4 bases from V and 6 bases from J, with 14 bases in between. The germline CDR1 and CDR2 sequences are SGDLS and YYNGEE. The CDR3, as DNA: TGTGCCAGCAGCCTAGGAGGGTTAAGCGAGCAGTACTTC. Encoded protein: CASSLGGLSEQYF.

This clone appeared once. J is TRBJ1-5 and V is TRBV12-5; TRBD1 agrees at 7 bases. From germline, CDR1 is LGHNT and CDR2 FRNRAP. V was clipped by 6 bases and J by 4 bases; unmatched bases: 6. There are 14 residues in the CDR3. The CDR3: CASGSGQPNQPQHF. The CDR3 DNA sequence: TGTGCTAGTGGATCGGGACAGCCTAATCAGCCCCAGCATTTT.

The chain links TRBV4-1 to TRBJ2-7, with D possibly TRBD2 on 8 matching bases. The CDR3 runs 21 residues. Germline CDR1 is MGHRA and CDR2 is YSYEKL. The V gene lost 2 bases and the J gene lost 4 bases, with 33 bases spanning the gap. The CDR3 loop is CASSQQNLGHQVLADRYEQYF. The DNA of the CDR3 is TGCGCCAGCAGCCAACAGAATCTCGGACATCAGGTACTAGCGGACAGGTACGAGCAGTACTTC.

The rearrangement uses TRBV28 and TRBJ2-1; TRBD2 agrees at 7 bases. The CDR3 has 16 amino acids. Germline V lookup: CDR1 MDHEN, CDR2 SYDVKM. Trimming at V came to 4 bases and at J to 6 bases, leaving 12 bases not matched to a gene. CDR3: CASSSTPRDYFNEQFF. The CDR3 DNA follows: TGTGCCAGCAGTTCAACCCCCCGGGACTACTTCAATGAGCAGTTCTTC.

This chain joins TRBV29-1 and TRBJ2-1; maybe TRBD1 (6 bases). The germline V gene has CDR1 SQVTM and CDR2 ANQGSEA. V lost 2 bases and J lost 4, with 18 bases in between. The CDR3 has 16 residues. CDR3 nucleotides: TGCAGCGTTGAATTGGACAGCTACCCTCCATACAATGAGCAGTTCTTC. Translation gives CSVELDSYPPYNEQFF.

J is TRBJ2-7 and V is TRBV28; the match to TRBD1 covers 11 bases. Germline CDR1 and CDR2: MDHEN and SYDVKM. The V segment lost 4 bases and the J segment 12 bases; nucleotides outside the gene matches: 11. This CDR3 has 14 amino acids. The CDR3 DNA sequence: TGTGCCAGCAGTTCTACCCCGGGACAGGGGGGCTGGTACTTC. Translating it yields CASSSTPGQGGWYF.

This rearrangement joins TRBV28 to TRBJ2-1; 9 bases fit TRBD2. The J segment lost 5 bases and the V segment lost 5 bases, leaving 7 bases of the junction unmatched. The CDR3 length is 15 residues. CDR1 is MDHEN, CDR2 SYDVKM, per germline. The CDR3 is CASSNSGSVNNEQFF. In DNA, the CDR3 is TGTGCCAGCAGTAATAGCGGGAGTGTCAACAATGAGCAGTTCTTC.

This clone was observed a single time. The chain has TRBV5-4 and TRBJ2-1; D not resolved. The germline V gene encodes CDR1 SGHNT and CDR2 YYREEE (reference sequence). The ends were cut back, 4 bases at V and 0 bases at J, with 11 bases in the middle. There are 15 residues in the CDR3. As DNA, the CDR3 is TGTGCCAGCAGCAGAGACCAAAGCTCCTACAATGAGCAGTTCTTC. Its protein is CASSRDQSSYNEQFF.

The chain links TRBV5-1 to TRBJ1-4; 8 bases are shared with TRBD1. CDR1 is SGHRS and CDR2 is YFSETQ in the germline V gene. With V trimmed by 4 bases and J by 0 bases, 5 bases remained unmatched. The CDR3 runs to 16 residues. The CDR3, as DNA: TGCGCCAGCAGCACCGGGACAGGAGCAACTAATGAAAAACTGTTTTTT. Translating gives CASSTGTGATNEKLFF.

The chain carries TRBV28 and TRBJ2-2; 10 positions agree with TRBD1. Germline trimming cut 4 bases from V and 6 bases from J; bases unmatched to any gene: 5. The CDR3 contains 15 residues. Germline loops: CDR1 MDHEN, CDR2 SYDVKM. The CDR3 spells CASSSGQGTSGELFF. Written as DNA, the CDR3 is TGTGCCAGCAGTTCGGGACAGGGGACCTCCGGGGAGCTGTTTTTT.

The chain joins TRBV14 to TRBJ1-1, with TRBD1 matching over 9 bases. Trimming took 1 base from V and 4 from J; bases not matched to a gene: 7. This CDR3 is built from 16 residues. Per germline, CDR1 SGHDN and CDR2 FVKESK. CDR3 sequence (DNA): TGTGCCAGCAGCCAAGCGCCGGGACAGGGTCTCACTGAAGCTTTCTTT. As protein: CASSQAPGQGLTEAFF.

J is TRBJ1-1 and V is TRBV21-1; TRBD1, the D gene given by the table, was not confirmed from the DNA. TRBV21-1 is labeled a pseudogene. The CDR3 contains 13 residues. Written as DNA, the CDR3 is TGTGCCAGCAGCAAAAGACAATCGTCGCAAGCTTTCTTT. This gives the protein CASSKRQSSQAFF.

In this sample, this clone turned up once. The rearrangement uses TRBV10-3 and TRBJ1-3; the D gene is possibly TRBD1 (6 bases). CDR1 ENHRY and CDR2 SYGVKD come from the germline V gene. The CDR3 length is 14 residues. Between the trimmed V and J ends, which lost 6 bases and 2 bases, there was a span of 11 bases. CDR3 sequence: CAIRLQGPGNTIYF. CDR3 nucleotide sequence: TGTGCCATCAGACTACAGGGACCTGGAAACACCATATATTTT.

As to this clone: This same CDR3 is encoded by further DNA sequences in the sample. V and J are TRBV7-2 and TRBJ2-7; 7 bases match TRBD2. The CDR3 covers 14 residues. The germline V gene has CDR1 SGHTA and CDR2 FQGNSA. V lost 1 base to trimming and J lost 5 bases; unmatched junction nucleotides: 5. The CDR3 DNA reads TGTGCCAGCAGCTTAGGCGGGAGTAGGAACGAGCAGTACTTC. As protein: CASSLGGSRNEQYF.

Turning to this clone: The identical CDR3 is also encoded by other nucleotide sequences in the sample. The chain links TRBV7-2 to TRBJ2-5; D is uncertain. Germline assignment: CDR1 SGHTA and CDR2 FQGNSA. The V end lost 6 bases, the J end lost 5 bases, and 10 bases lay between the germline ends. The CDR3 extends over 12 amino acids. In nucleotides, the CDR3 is TGTGCCAGCAGTTCGACACGGGAGACCCAGTACTTC. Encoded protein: CASSSTRETQYF.

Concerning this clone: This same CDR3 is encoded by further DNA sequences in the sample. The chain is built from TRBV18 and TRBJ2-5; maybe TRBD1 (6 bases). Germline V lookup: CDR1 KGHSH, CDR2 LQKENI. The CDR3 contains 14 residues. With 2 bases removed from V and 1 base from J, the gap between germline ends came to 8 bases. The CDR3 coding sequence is TGTGCCAGCTCACCAAGGGACACCCAAGAGACCCAGTACTTC. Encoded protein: CASSPRDTQETQYF.

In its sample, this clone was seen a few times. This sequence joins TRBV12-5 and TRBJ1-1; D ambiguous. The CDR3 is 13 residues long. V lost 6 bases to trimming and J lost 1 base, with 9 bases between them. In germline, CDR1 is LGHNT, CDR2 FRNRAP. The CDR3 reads CASGSHSNTEAFF. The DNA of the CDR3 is TGTGCTAGTGGCTCACATTCGAACACTGAAGCTTTCTTT.

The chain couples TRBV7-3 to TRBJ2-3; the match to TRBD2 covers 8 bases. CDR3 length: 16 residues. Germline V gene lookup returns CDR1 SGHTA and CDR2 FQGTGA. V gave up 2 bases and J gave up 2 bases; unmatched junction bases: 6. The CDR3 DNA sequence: TGTGCCAGCAGCTTAGGCGCGGGAGGTCCCACAGATACGCAGTATTTT. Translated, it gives CASSLGAGGPTDTQYF.

CDR3 protein: CASSLAGLAGGGQETQYF. The DNA of the CDR3 is TGTGCCAGCAGCTTAGCGGGACTAGCGGGAGGGGGCCAAGAGACCCAGTACTTC. This chain uses TRBV7-9 with TRBJ2-5, with TRBD2 matching 16 bases. The CDR3 totals 18 residues. CDR1 and CDR2 from the germline V gene are SEHNR and FQNEAQ (reference sequence). With V trimmed by 0 bases and J by 1 base, 2 bases remained unmatched.

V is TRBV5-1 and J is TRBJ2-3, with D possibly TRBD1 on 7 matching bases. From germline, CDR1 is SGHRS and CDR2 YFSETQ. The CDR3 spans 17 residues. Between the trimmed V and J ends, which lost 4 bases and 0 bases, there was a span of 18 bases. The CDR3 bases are TGCGCCAGCAGCCAGGCGGGCAGGGGGACTAGCACAGATACGCAGTATTTT. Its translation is CASSQAGRGTSTDTQYF.

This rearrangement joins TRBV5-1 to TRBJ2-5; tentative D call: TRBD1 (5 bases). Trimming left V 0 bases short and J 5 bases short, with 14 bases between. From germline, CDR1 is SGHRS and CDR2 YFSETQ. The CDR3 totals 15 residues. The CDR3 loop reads CASSLDRTLGETQYF. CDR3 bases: TGCGCCAGCAGCTTGGACAGGACCCTGGGTGAGACCCAGTACTTC.

DNA for the CDR3: TGTGCCAGCTCACCGGACGGGGTGATCTACGAGCAGTACTTC. This sequence encodes CASSPDGVIYEQYF. The chain uses TRBV18 and TRBJ2-7, with D perhaps TRBD2 (5 bases). The CDR3 runs to 14 residues. With 3 bases removed from V and 3 bases from J, the gap between germline ends came to 12 bases. From germline, CDR1 is KGHSH and CDR2 LQKENI.

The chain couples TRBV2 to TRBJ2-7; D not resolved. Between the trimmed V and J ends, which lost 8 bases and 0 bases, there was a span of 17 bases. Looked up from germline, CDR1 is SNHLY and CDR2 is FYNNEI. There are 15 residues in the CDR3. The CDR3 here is CASLGPRSYSYEQYF. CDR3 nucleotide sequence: TGTGCCAGCCTCGGTCCTAGGTCCTACTCCTACGAGCAGTACTTC.

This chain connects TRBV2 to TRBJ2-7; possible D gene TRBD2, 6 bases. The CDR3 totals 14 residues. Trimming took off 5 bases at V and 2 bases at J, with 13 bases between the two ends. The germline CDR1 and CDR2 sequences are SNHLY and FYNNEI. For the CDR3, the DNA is TGTGCCAGCAGTTTCAGACTAGGGCCCTACGAGCAGTACTTC. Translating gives CASSFRLGPYEQYF.